This T cell receptor beta chain is drawn from a study of somatic mutations in cytotoxic T cells in rheumatoid arthritis. As for the study in general: Some V beta antibody-stained T-cell populations were flow-sorted at nearly 100% purity, including V beta1+ cells sequenced for TCRB. Study-level points and caveats: Researchers did not know the antigen targets of the expanded CD8+ clones. The slightly lower representation of TRBV07 among rheumatoid arthritis patients did not undergo correction for multiple comparisons.

CDR1 is LNHDA and CDR2 is SQIVND in the germline V gene (reference sequence). The CDR3 loop spans 14 amino acids. The V gene lost 3 bases and the J gene lost 11 bases, with 19 bases spanning the gap. The repertoire was sequenced with immunoSEQ multiplex PCR; TCRdb's copy has only in-frame clones and lacks some. The sample holds more than 7,500 clones, 60% to 80% seen once. With regard to this clone: Its antigen remains unknown.

Using positive magnetic bead selection on an AutoMACS, CD4+ and CD8+ cells were isolated, after which their purity was checked by flow cytometry. The receptor comes from an adult with rheumatoid arthritis. The chain employs TRBV19 and TRBJ1-1; possible D gene TRBD1, 6 bases. Source material: CD8+ T cells sorted from blood. The DNA of the CDR3 is TGTGCCAGTAGTATTTATTCGTTTGGGCAGGGGGCTTTCTTT. It yields the protein CASSIYSFGQGAFF.